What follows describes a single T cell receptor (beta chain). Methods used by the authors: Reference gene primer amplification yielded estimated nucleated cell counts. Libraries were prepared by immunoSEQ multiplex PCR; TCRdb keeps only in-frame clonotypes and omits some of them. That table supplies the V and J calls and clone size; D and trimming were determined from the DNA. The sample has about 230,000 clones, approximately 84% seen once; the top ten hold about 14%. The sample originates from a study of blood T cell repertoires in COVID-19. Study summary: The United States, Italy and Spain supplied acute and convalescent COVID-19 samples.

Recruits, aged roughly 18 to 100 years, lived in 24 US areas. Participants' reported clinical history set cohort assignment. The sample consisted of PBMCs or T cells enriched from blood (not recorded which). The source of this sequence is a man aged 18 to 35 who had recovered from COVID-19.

The CDR3 is CASSQEYRAEAFF. In DNA, the CDR3 is TGTGCCAGCAGCCAAGAGTATAGAGCGGAAGCTTTCTTT. The chain is built from TRBV3-1 (or the pseudogene TRBV3-2) and TRBJ1-1, with D hard to call. The V end lost 0 bases, the J end lost 8 bases, and 10 bases lay between the germline ends. This CDR3 is 13 amino acids long. From germline, CDR1 is LGHDT and CDR2 YNNKEL (reference sequence).